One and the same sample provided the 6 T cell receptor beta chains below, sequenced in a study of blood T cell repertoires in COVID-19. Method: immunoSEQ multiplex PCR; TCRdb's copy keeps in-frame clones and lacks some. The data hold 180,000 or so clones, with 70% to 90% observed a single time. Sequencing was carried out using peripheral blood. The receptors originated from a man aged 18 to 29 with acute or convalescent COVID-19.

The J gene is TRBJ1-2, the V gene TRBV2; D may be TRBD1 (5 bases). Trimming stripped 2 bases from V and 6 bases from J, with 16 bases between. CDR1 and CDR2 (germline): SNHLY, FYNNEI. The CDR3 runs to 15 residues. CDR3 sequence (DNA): TGTGCCAGCAGTGAAAACAGGATCCGGGTGAATGGCTACACCTTC. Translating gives CASSENRIRVNGYTF.

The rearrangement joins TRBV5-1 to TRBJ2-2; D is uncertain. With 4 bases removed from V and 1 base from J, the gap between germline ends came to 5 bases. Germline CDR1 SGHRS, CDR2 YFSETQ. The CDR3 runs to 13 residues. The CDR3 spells CASSPVNTGELFF. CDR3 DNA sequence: TGCGCCAGCAGCCCGGTGAACACCGGGGAGCTGTTTTTT. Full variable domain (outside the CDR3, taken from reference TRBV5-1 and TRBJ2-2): KAGVTQTPRYLIKTRGQQVTLSCSPISGHRSVSWYQQTPGQGLQFLFEYFSETQRNKGNFPGRFSGRQFSNSRSEMNVSTLELGDSALYLCASSPVNTGELFFGEGSRLTVL.

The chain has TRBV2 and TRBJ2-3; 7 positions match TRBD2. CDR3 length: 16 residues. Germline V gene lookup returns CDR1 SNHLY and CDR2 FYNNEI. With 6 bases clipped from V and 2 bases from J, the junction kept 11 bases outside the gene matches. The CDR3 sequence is CASSWGVGGDTDTQYF. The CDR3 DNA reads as TGTGCCAGCAGCTGGGGTGTGGGGGGGGACACAGATACGCAGTATTTT.

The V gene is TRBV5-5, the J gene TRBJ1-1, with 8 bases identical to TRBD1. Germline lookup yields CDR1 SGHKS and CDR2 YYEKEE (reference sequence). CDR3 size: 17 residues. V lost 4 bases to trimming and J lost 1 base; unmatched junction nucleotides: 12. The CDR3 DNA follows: TGTGCCAGCAGCCGACCCGGACAGGGAGGGTGGAACACTGAAGCTTTCTTT. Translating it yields CASSRPGQGGWNTEAFF.

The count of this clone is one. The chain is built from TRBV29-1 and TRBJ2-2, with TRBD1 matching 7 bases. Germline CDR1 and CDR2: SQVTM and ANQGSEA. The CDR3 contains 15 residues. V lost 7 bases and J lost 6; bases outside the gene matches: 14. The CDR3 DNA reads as TGCAGCGCTTACCTGACAGGGCCCAGCCCCGGGGAGCTGTTTTTT. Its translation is CSAYLTGPSPGELFF.

DNA for the CDR3: TGTGCCAGCAGTCCCCGGGACAGCTATGGCTACACCTTC. This gives the protein CASSPRDSYGYTF. The chain combines TRBV27 with TRBJ1-2; 7 bases fit TRBD1. Looked up from germline, CDR1 is MNHEY and CDR2 is SMNVEV (reference sequence). This CDR3 is built from 13 residues. V was pared by 5 bases and J by 4 bases, with 4 bases of the junction left unmatched.